This T cell receptor beta chain stems from a study of blood T cell repertoires in COVID-19. Per the original methods: Nucleated cell number was recorded as an estimate derived from reference gene primer amplification. Some clones are missing from TCRdb's copy, which holds only in-frame ones; the method was immunoSEQ multiplex PCR. That table gives V, J and clone size, and the DNA gave D and trimming. The top ten clones hold around 6% of a sample with more than 95,000 clones, around nine tenths of them seen once. The CDR3 is 13 residues long. Per germline, CDR1 GTSNPN and CDR2 SVGIG (reference sequence). V was cut by 0 bases and J by 5 bases, with 10 bases left in between.

The chain joins TRBV30 to TRBJ1-2, with D possibly matching TRBD1 (5 bases). The clonotype originates from a human donor in a cohort sampled during active COVID-19. Input material: peripheral blood. DNA for the CDR3: TGTGCCTGGAGTGTAGGGCGGGGGTATGGCTACACCTTC. It codes for CAWSVGRGYGYTF.